The clone carrying this TCR beta chain was detected a few times. This entry belongs to a study of cytomegalovirus exposure and HLA in healthy donors. Trimming took 3 bases from V and 7 from J, leaving 16 bases between them. Per the germline V gene, CDR1 is LNHDA and CDR2 is SQIVND (reference sequence). The CDR3 spans 14 residues. It was with 60 Vbeta and 13 Jbeta primers that the PCR ran. Generated by immunoSEQ multiplex PCR, the TCRdb table keeps only in-frame clones and is missing some. Counted here are about 99,000 clones, around 65% occurring once; the ten biggest clones make up around 3.5%. The source is a woman between 45 and 60 years old in good health and CMV-seronegative. The chain uses TRBV19 and TRBJ2-7; no firm D call. Source material: PBMCs. The CDR3 protein is CASSIPGPSWEQYF. CDR3 bases: TGTGCCAGTAGTATTCCCGGTCCCTCCTGGGAGCAGTACTTC.